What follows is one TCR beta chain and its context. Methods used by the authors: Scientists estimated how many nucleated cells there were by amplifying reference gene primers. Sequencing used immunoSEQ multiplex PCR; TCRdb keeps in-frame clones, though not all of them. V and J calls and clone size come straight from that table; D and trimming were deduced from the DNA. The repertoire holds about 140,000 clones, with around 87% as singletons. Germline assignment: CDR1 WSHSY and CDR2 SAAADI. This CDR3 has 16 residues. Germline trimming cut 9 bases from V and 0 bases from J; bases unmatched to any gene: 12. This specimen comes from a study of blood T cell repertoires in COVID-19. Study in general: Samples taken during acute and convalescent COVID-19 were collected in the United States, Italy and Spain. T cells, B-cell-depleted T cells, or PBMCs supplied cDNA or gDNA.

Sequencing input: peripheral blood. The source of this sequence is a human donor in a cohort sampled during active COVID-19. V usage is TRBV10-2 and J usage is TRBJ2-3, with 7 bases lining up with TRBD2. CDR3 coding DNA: TGCGCCAGGTTGGATGGGACTAACTCTAGCACAGATACGCAGTATTTT. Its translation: CARLDGTNSSTDTQYF.